This is a list of T cell receptor beta chains from one sample in a study of blood T cell repertoires in COVID-19. TCRdb's copy holds only in-frame clones and misses some; the assay was immunoSEQ multiplex PCR. The table has 300,000 to 400,000 clones, 90% seen once. The sample was PBMCs or T cells enriched from blood (not recorded which). The receptors shown here come from a woman aged 25-40 years who had been exposed to COVID-19. The CDR3 runs from the conserved cysteine through the conserved F or W. Fields, in order: clone size, V gene, J gene, D gene, CDR3 protein, CDR3 DNA. D genes are given only for firm matches. Some rows have no size entry. The others give once, few or many, or a class for an expanded clone.

size: few
V: TRBV7-9
J: TRBJ2-5
D: TRBD2
CDR3: CASSLAGGETQYF
DNA: TGTGCCAGCAGCTTAGCGGGGGGGGAGACCCAGTACTTC

size: .
V: TRBV7-7
J: TRBJ1-1
D: .
CDR3: CASSQPGSMVTEAFF
DNA: TGTGCCAGCAGCCAACCCGGTAGTATGGTGACTGAAGCTTTCTTT

size: once
V: TRBV4-3
J: TRBJ1-1
D: .
CDR3: CASSQDLGVRSAEAFF
DNA: TGCGCCAGCAGCCAAGATCTGGGAGTAAGGAGTGCTGAAGCTTTCTTT

size: .
V: TRBV1
J: TRBJ1-1
D: .
CDR3: CTFYWTGRVTEAFF
DNA: TGCACCTTTTACTGGACAGGGAGGGTCACTGAAGCTTTCTTT

size: .
V: TRBV6-5
J: TRBJ1-5
D: TRBD1
CDR3: CASSYSKGAGNQPQHF
DNA: TGTGCCAGCAGTTACTCGAAGGGGGCCGGCAATCAGCCCCAGCATTTT

size: .
V: TRBV2
J: TRBJ1-4
D: .
CDR3: CASSLERAVEKLFF
DNA: TGTGCCAGCAGCCTAGAGAGGGCAGTGGAAAAACTGTTTTTT

size: .
V: TRBV5-1
J: TRBJ1-1
D: .
CDR3: CASSSARTANTEAFF
DNA: TGCGCCAGCAGCTCAGCCAGGACAGCCAACACTGAAGCTTTCTTT

size: .
V: TRBV5-1
J: TRBJ1-1
D: .
CDR3: CASSLDSHTEAFF
DNA: TGCGCCAGCAGCTTGGACAGCCACACTGAAGCTTTCTTT

size: once
V: TRBV5-4
J: TRBJ2-2
D: TRBD2
CDR3: CASSAGTSGEITGELFF
DNA: TGTGCCAGCAGCGCCGGGACTAGCGGGGAGATCACCGGGGAGCTGTTTTTT

size: .
V: TRBV29-1
J: TRBJ2-1
D: TRBD1
CDR3: CSVFPMGTGGSYNEQFF
DNA: TGCAGCGTTTTCCCGATGGGGACAGGGGGCTCCTACAATGAGCAGTTCTTC

size: .
V: TRBV20-1
J: TRBJ1-5
D: .
CDR3: CSASALRGNQPQHF
DNA: TGCAGTGCTAGTGCACTGAGGGGCAATCAGCCCCAGCATTTT

size: few
V: TRBV7-8
J: TRBJ1-3
D: TRBD1
CDR3: CASSLGAGTVRNTIYF
DNA: TGTGCCAGCAGCTTAGGCGCTGGGACAGTGCGGAACACCATATATTTT

size: once
V: TRBV19
J: TRBJ1-1
D: TRBD1
CDR3: CASRGPGQGSEAFF
DNA: TGTGCCAGTAGAGGACCGGGACAGGGCTCTGAAGCTTTCTTT

size: .
V: TRBV18
J: TRBJ1-3
D: TRBD1
CDR3: CASSTGGSGNTIYF
DNA: TGTGCCAGCTCAACAGGGGGCTCTGGAAACACCATATATTTT

size: .
V: TRBV7-9
J: TRBJ1-2
D: TRBD1
CDR3: CASSYWGQGLYGYTF
DNA: TGTGCCAGCAGCTACTGGGGACAGGGGCTCTATGGCTACACCTTC

size: .
V: TRBV4-1
J: TRBJ1-3
D: .
CDR3: CASSQRVGGLSSGNTIYF
DNA: TGCGCCAGCAGCCAACGCGTCGGGGGGCTCAGCTCTGGAAACACCATATATTTT

size: .
V: TRBV6-1
J: TRBJ1-1
D: .
CDR3: CASSEPDMSWLNTEAFF
DNA: TGTGCCAGCAGTGAACCGGACATGAGCTGGCTGAACACTGAAGCTTTCTTT

size: .
V: TRBV15
J: TRBJ2-4
D: TRBD2
CDR3: CATSRGDSGGYDIQYF
DNA: TGTGCCACCAGCAGGGGTGATTCGGGGGGTTATGACATTCAGTACTTC

size: .
V: TRBV5-4
J: TRBJ1-1
D: .
CDR3: CASSLGGQGRTEAFF
DNA: TGTGCCAGCAGCTTGGGGGGTCAGGGCCGCACTGAAGCTTTCTTT

size: .
V: TRBV12-3/TRBV12-4
J: TRBJ1-2
D: .
CDR3: CASSSRTRYGYTF
DNA: TGTGCCAGCAGTTCCCGGACAAGATATGGCTACACCTTC

size: .
V: TRBV19
J: TRBJ1-6
D: .
CDR3: CASSIGGAALNSPLHF
DNA: TGTGCCAGTAGTATTGGAGGGGCTGCCCTCAATTCACCCCTCCACTTT

size: .
V: TRBV4-1
J: TRBJ1-1
D: .
CDR3: CASSQGPIRVMNTEAFF
DNA: TGCGCCAGCAGCCAAGGACCCATCAGGGTAATGAACACTGAAGCTTTCTTT

size: few
V: TRBV5-1
J: TRBJ2-2
D: TRBD2
CDR3: CASSTGLAGGTNTGELFF
DNA: TGCGCCAGCAGCACGGGACTAGCGGGGGGTACGAACACCGGGGAGCTGTTTTTT

size: .
V: TRBV7-2
J: TRBJ2-7
D: TRBD2
CDR3: CASSLAVSGGAYEQYF
DNA: TGTGCCAGCAGCTTAGCTGTTAGCGGGGGGGCCTACGAGCAGTACTTC

size: .
V: TRBV6-5
J: TRBJ2-3
D: .
CDR3: CASSRWGHTDTQYF
DNA: TGTGCCAGCAGTCGGTGGGGCCACACAGATACGCAGTATTTT

size: few
V: TRBV7-9
J: TRBJ1-1
D: .
CDR3: CASSKVQEAFF
DNA: TGTGCCAGCAGTAAAGTACAGGAAGCTTTCTTT

size: .
V: TRBV5-1
J: TRBJ2-7
D: TRBD1
CDR3: CASSSLQGASYEQYF
DNA: TGCGCCAGCAGTTCGTTGCAGGGGGCGAGCTACGAGCAGTACTTC

size: .
V: TRBV5-8
J: TRBJ1-2
D: TRBD1
CDR3: CASSRTGQAVRGYTF
DNA: TGTGCCAGCAGCCGGACCGGACAGGCTGTGCGAGGCTACACCTTC

size: .
V: TRBV12-3/TRBV12-4
J: TRBJ1-2
D: .
CDR3: CASSLTGYGYTF
DNA: TGTGCCAGCAGTCTTACAGGGTACGGCTACACCTTC

size: few
V: TRBV12-3/TRBV12-4
J: TRBJ1-1
D: .
CDR3: CASSTGAIEAFF
DNA: TGTGCCAGCAGTACAGGAGCTATTGAAGCTTTCTTT

size: .
V: TRBV3-1/TRBV3-2
J: TRBJ2-5
D: TRBD1
CDR3: CASSWGQDSRETQYF
DNA: TGTGCCAGCAGCTGGGGACAGGATAGTAGGGAGACCCAGTACTTC

size: .
V: TRBV5-5
J: TRBJ2-7
D: TRBD1
CDR3: CASSSTGVYEQYF
DNA: TGTGCCAGCAGCTCGACAGGGGTCTACGAGCAGTACTTC

size: .
V: TRBV7-2
J: TRBJ2-1
D: TRBD2
CDR3: CASLVTSGYNEQFF
DNA: TGTGCCAGCTTGGTGACTAGCGGATACAATGAGCAGTTCTTC

size: .
V: TRBV24-1
J: TRBJ2-1
D: .
CDR3: CATSDYYEQFF
DNA: TGTGCCACCAGTGATTACTATGAGCAGTTCTTC

size: .
V: TRBV9
J: TRBJ1-6
D: .
CDR3: CASSVEGLRASPLHF
DNA: TGTGCCAGCAGCGTGGAGGGACTCCGGGCCTCACCCCTCCACTTT

size: .
V: TRBV19
J: TRBJ2-1
D: TRBD2
CDR3: CASRKAGGIPNEQFF
DNA: TGTGCCAGCAGAAAAGCGGGGGGCATTCCCAATGAGCAGTTCTTC

size: .
V: TRBV6-1
J: TRBJ2-3
D: .
CDR3: CASSEASGTRYF
DNA: TGTGCCAGCAGTGAAGCAAGCGGCACGCGGTATTTT

size: .
V: TRBV10-1
J: TRBJ2-5
D: TRBD1
CDR3: CASSERQGPGTQYF
DNA: TGCGCCAGCAGTGAACGACAGGGGCCGGGGACCCAGTACTTC

size: .
V: TRBV4-1
J: TRBJ1-2
D: TRBD1
CDR3: CASSQARGNYGYTF
DNA: TGCGCCAGCAGCCAAGCCAGGGGGAACTATGGCTACACCTTC

size: .
V: TRBV29-1
J: TRBJ1-1
D: TRBD1
CDR3: CSVEDRTEAFF
DNA: TGCAGCGTTGAGGACAGGACGGAAGCTTTCTTT

size: .
V: TRBV7-8
J: TRBJ1-4
D: .
CDR3: CASSSRDTFEKLFF
DNA: TGTGCCAGCAGCTCCCGGGACACCTTCGAAAAACTGTTTTTT

size: .
V: TRBV28
J: TRBJ2-1
D: .
CDR3: CASSPGSYNEQFF
DNA: TGTGCCAGCAGTCCGGGCTCCTACAATGAGCAGTTCTTC

size: .
V: TRBV27
J: TRBJ1-1
D: .
CDR3: CASSPASAGDTEAFF
DNA: TGTGCCAGCAGTCCCGCTTCGGCAGGGGATACTGAAGCTTTCTTT

size: .
V: TRBV21-1
J: TRBJ1-5
D: .
CDR3: CASSRGTGDNQPQHF
DNA: TGTGCCAGCAGCAGAGGGACAGGGGACAATCAGCCCCAGCATTTT

size: .
V: TRBV3-1/TRBV3-2
J: TRBJ1-3
D: .
CDR3: CASSQDDIVGNTIYF
DNA: TGTGCCAGCAGCCAAGATGACATCGTCGGAAACACCATATATTTT

size: .
V: TRBV11-3
J: TRBJ2-1
D: TRBD2
CDR3: CASSPEAGRDNEQFF
DNA: TGTGCCAGCAGCCCAGAAGCGGGGAGAGACAATGAGCAGTTCTTC

size: .
V: TRBV12-5
J: TRBJ2-5
D: .
CDR3: CASGLAYGTNQYF
DNA: TGTGCTAGTGGTTTGGCCTACGGGACAAACCAGTACTTC

size: .
V: TRBV2
J: TRBJ2-5
D: .
CDR3: CASYRDNAETRYF
DNA: TGTGCCAGCTACCGGGACAACGCAGAGACCCGGTACTTC

size: .
V: TRBV29-1
J: TRBJ2-1
D: TRBD2
CDR3: CSVDRGGYNEQFF
DNA: TGCAGCGTTGATCGGGGGGGTTACAATGAGCAGTTCTTC

size: .
V: TRBV5-1
J: TRBJ2-7
D: .
CDR3: CASSFLFTGPYEQYF
DNA: TGCGCCAGCAGCTTCCTTTTTACAGGTCCCTACGAGCAGTACTTC

size: .
V: TRBV5-1
J: TRBJ2-1
D: .
CDR3: CASSLGAGGINEQFF
DNA: TGCGCCAGCAGCTTGGGGGCAGGAGGGATCAATGAGCAGTTCTTC

size: .
V: TRBV4-2
J: TRBJ2-7
D: .
CDR3: CASSQDRGYEQYF
DNA: TGTGCCAGCAGCCAAGACAGGGGCTACGAGCAGTACTTC

size: .
V: TRBV5-1
J: TRBJ1-2
D: .
CDR3: CASSLEGEGYGYTF
DNA: TGCGCCAGCAGCTTGGAAGGGGAGGGCTATGGCTACACCTTC

size: .
V: TRBV7-9
J: TRBJ2-3
D: TRBD2
CDR3: CASRFGGIDTDTQYF
DNA: TGTGCCAGCAGATTCGGGGGGATCGACACAGATACGCAGTATTTT

size: .
V: TRBV19
J: TRBJ1-2
D: .
CDR3: CASSIVLGGEYGYTF
DNA: TGTGCCAGTAGTATAGTGCTCGGTGGGGAGTATGGCTACACCTTC

size: .
V: TRBV19
J: TRBJ1-4
D: TRBD1
CDR3: CASSPDRGPEKLFF
DNA: TGTGCCAGTAGCCCGGACAGGGGGCCTGAAAAACTGTTTTTT

size: .
V: TRBV21-1
J: TRBJ1-3
D: .
CDR3: CASSVAAGNTIYF
DNA: .

size: .
V: TRBV9
J: TRBJ2-1
D: TRBD1
CDR3: CASSVGGQEPPIEQFF
DNA: TGTGCCAGCAGCGTAGGGGGACAGGAGCCCCCAATTGAGCAGTTCTTC

size: .
V: TRBV21-1
J: TRBJ2-7
D: .
CDR3: CASSNRRGCSYEQYF
DNA: TGTGCCAGCAGCAATCGCAGGGGGTGCTCCTACGAGCAGTACTTC